The 12 T cell receptor beta chains presented below share a single source sample, sequenced in a study of T cell responses to AZD1222 COVID-19 vaccine. Assay used: immunoSEQ multiplex PCR; TCRdb lists only in-frame clones, some missing. The sample carries about 110,000 clones, about 90% recorded once. Here the sequenced sample was peripheral blood, taken on day 0 of AZD1222 vaccination. The receptors were gathered from an adult in good health.

The J gene is TRBJ2-2, the V gene TRBV27; no clear D gene. V dropped 5 bases and J dropped 4 bases, with 11 bases sitting between them. CDR1 is MNHEY and CDR2 is SMNVEV in the germline V gene (reference sequence). The CDR3 sequence is 14 residues long. The CDR3 sequence is CASSRPTVTGELFF. CDR3 DNA sequence: TGTGCCAGCAGTCGGCCCACAGTCACCGGGGAGCTGTTTTTT.

The genes are TRBV5-1 and TRBJ2-1, with 10 bases fitting TRBD2. CDR3 length equals 16 residues. Trimming at V came to 1 base and at J to 2 bases, leaving 3 bases not matched to a gene. The germline V gene has CDR1 SGHRS and CDR2 YFSETQ. CDR3: CASSLTSGAPYNEQFF. The CDR3 DNA follows: TGCGCCAGCAGCTTGACTAGCGGGGCCCCCTACAATGAGCAGTTCTTC.

The chain combines TRBV3-1 (or the pseudogene TRBV3-2) with TRBJ2-2; D not certain. Deletions cut 2 bases from V and 2 bases from J, with 9 bases between. The CDR3 has 15 residues. Germline V gene lookup returns CDR1 LGHDT and CDR2 YNNKEL (reference sequence). CDR3 DNA: TGTGCCAGCAGCCAATCCTATAGAAACACCGGGGAGCTGTTTTTT. Its protein is CASSQSYRNTGELFF.

This clone has only a few counts. The V and J genes are TRBV7-3 and TRBJ1-4, with unresolved D. CDR1 SGHTA and CDR2 FQGTGA come from the germline V gene. V lost 0 bases and J 7 bases, leaving 12 bases between the germline ends. CDR3 length: 15 residues. DNA for the CDR3: TGTGCCAGCAGCTTAACCCCAGAGCTAGGTGAAAAACTGTTTTTT. Amino acids: CASSLTPELGEKLFF. Looking up the rest from reference TRBV7-3 and TRBJ1-4 gives the full variable domain: GAGVSQTPSNKVTEKGKYVELRCDPISGHTALYWYRQSLGQGPEFLIYFQGTGAADDSGLPNDRFFAVRPEGSVSTLKIQRTERGDSAVYLCASSLTPELGEKLFFGSGTQLSVL.

This sequence joins TRBV7-2 and TRBJ1-6, with 9 positions matching TRBD1. The CDR3 covers 17 residues. CDR1 is SGHTA and CDR2 is FQGNSA in the germline V gene. V gave up 4 bases and J gave up 0 bases; unmatched junction bases: 4. The CDR3 protein is CASSYRGPSSYNSPLHF. The CDR3 coding sequence is TGTGCCAGCAGCTACAGGGGGCCGAGCTCCTATAATTCACCCCTCCACTTT.

This chain joins TRBV4-1 and TRBJ1-2, with 8 nucleotides matching TRBD1. The V gene's germline CDR1 is MGHRA and CDR2 YSYEKL. J lost 4 bases, V lost 4 bases, and 11 bases had no gene match. This CDR3 region has 16 residues. The CDR3 coding sequence is TGCGCCAGCAGCCTCACTAGGGGGACAGGAAGCTATGGCTACACCTTC. Amino acid sequence: CASSLTRGTGSYGYTF.

The chain has TRBV6-5 and TRBJ1-5; the D is unclear. The V end lost 2 bases, the J end lost 6 bases, and 8 bases lay between the germline ends. CDR3 size: 13 residues. Per the germline V gene, CDR1 is MNHEY and CDR2 is SVGAGI. The CDR3 sequence is CASSYADGQPQHF. CDR3 DNA: TGTGCCAGCAGTTACGCGGACGGTCAGCCCCAGCATTTT.

The chain carries TRBV6-2 or TRBV6-3 and TRBJ2-7, with D unresolved. CDR1 and CDR2 (germline): MNHEY, SVGEGT. The CDR3 is 13 amino acids. Trimming cost V 0 bases and J 4 bases, with 7 bases left between them. CDR3 nucleotides: TGTGCCAGCAGTTACTCGATCTTGTACGAGCAGTACTTC. It specifies CASSYSILYEQYF.

Details on this clone: Other DNA sequences in the same sample also yield this CDR3. The gene calls are TRBV5-1 and TRBJ2-3; D might be TRBD2 (6 bases). Germline-derived CDR1 and CDR2 are SGHRS and YFSETQ. The CDR3 contains 15 residues. Trimming removed 3 bases from V and 0 bases from J, with 11 bases in between. In nucleotides, the CDR3 is TGCGCCAGCAGCTCCAGCGGGTCTAGCACAGATACGCAGTATTTT. Its protein product is CASSSSGSSTDTQYF.

This rearrangement joins TRBV12-3 or TRBV12-4 to TRBJ2-7; 8 nucleotides agree with TRBD1. This CDR3 has 13 residues. The V segment lost 5 bases and the J segment 4 bases; nucleotides outside the gene matches: 4. The CDR3 DNA follows: TGTGCCAGCAGTCCCAGGGGGCCGTACGAGCAGTACTTC. Protein product: CASSPRGPYEQYF.

The chain links TRBV7-3 to TRBJ1-6; D is possibly TRBD1 (5 bases). CDR3 length: 16 amino acids. CDR1 SGHTA and CDR2 FQGTGA come from the germline V gene. Trimming stripped 3 bases from V and 6 bases from J, with 15 bases between. The CDR3: CASSFLGADSNSPLHF. CDR3 bases: TGTGCCAGCAGCTTCCTAGGCGCAGACAGTAATTCACCCCTCCACTTT.

The chain is built from TRBV3-1 (or the pseudogene TRBV3-2) and TRBJ1-1; no clear D gene. This CDR3 has 14 residues. The V and J ends lost 2 bases and 1 base respectively, with 8 bases between them. Germline V gene lookup returns CDR1 LGHDT and CDR2 YNNKEL (reference sequence). The CDR3 region has the DNA TGTGCCAGCAGCCAACTAGGAGCGAACACTGAAGCTTTCTTT. Protein sequence: CASSQLGANTEAFF.